These 17 T cell receptor beta chains share one sample of origin, sequenced in a study of blood T cell repertoires in COVID-19. Libraries were prepared by immunoSEQ multiplex PCR; TCRdb keeps only in-frame clonotypes and omits some of them. The table includes approximately 490,000 clones, roughly 90% detected once. Material: PBMCs or T cells enriched from blood (not recorded which). These receptors originate from a woman aged 18-29 years who had recovered from COVID-19.

V gene TRBV11-2 combines with J gene TRBJ2-3; D might be TRBD2 (7 bases). Germline lookup yields CDR1 SGHAT and CDR2 FQNNGV. This CDR3 contains 14 residues. V shed 5 bases and J shed 6 bases, with 15 bases lying between them. CDR3 protein: CASSPAGAVDTQYF. The CDR3 DNA follows: TGTGCCAGCAGCCCCGCGGGGGCCGTGGATACGCAGTATTTT.

The chain combines TRBV5-1 with TRBJ1-1; 9 bases align to TRBD1. CDR1 and CDR2 from the germline V gene are SGHRS and YFSETQ. V lost 2 bases, J lost 2 bases, and 7 bases stayed unmatched. This CDR3 contains 16 residues. In DNA, the CDR3 is TGCGCCAGCAGCTTATTGGGACAGGGTGTAAACACTGAAGCTTTCTTT. This translates into CASSLLGQGVNTEAFF.

This chain joins TRBV30 and TRBJ1-1; no clear D gene. The CDR3 is made up of 14 amino acids. CDR1 is GTSNPN, CDR2 SVGIG, per germline (reference sequence). Trimming removed 5 bases from V and 7 bases from J, with 20 bases in between. This CDR3 is CAWLKNSGVREAFF. CDR3 nucleotides: TGTGCCTGGCTCAAGAATTCAGGCGTGCGTGAAGCTTTCTTT.

The chain is built from TRBV2 and TRBJ1-4; a possible D gene is TRBD1 (5 bases). The V end was cut by 4 bases, the J end by 12 bases, with 9 bases between. The CDR3 has 11 amino acids. Germline V gene sequence: CDR1 SNHLY, CDR2 FYNNEI. The CDR3 is CASSVGGQLFF. The CDR3 DNA reads as TGTGCCAGCAGTGTGGGGGGACAACTGTTTTTT.

V is TRBV7-2 and J is TRBJ2-7; 7 bases are a match to TRBD2. This CDR3 spans 15 amino acids. Germline CDR1 reads SGHTA; CDR2 reads FQGNSA. J lost 7 bases, V lost 0 bases, and 9 bases had no gene match. This CDR3 reads CASSLARLAGGEQYF. CDR3 nucleotides: TGTGCCAGCAGCTTAGCGAGGCTAGCCGGGGGGGAGCAGTACTTC.

The chain combines TRBV10-3 with TRBJ1-6; D not certain. The V gene's germline CDR1 is ENHRY and CDR2 SYGVKD. CDR3 length: 14 residues. The ends were cut back, 0 bases at V and 10 bases at J, with 10 bases in the middle. The CDR3 region is CAISESPGLSPLHF. In nucleotides, the CDR3 is TGTGCCATCAGTGAGTCCCCGGGGTTATCACCCCTCCACTTT.

The chain links TRBV6-5 to TRBJ1-3; D gene ambiguous. Trimming left V 7 bases short and J 3 bases short, with 4 bases between. The germline CDR1 and CDR2 sequences are MNHEY and SVGAGI. The CDR3 covers 11 residues. The CDR3 spells CASNSGNTIYF. The DNA of the CDR3 is TGTGCCAGCAATAGTGGAAACACCATATATTTT.

The chain has TRBV24-1 and TRBJ1-1, with a tentative D call TRBD1 (6 bases). The CDR3 covers 13 residues. Trimming cost V 11 bases and J 5 bases, with 17 bases left between them. Germline V gene lookup returns CDR1 KGHDR and CDR2 SFDVKD. CDR3 sequence reads: CAIQQGAGTEAFF. CDR3 nucleotides: TGTGCCATACAACAGGGTGCGGGTACTGAAGCTTTCTTT.

This chain links TRBV6-5 with TRBJ2-7; the D gene is possibly TRBD2 (6 bases). The V end lost 11 bases, the J end lost 0 bases, and 17 bases lay between the germline ends. The CDR3 runs to 14 residues. Germline V lookup: CDR1 MNHEY, CDR2 SVGAGI. CDR3 DNA: TGTGCCGGTCGAATGGAGGGAATCTCCTACGAGCAGTACTTC. Its translation is CAGRMEGISYEQYF.

Only a few counts were recorded for this clone. The CDR3 region has the DNA TGTGCCAGCAGCTTGCCCGAACGGGGGGACACCATATATTTT. It specifies CASSLPERGDTIYF. This chain connects TRBV5-4 to TRBJ1-3, with D tentatively TRBD1 (5 bases). The CDR3 has 14 residues. V dropped 1 base and J dropped 8 bases, with 13 bases sitting between them. Looked up from germline, CDR1 is SGHNT and CDR2 is YYREEE (reference sequence).

This clone was observed a handful of times. The chain couples TRBV5-1 to TRBJ2-3; D may be TRBD1 (6 bases). Per germline, CDR1 SGHRS and CDR2 YFSETQ. V lost 4 bases to trimming and J lost 6 bases, with 15 bases between them. The CDR3 is made up of 14 amino acids. The CDR3 DNA reads as TGCGCCAGCAGCCCCCGGACCCAGGGGGATACGCAGTATTTT. Its translation is CASSPRTQGDTQYF.

The chain has TRBV27 and TRBJ1-4, with unresolved D. The CDR3 is 15 amino acids. CDR1 is MNHEY and CDR2 is SMNVEV in the germline V gene (reference sequence). Trimming cost V 2 bases and J 7 bases, with 14 bases left between them. DNA for the CDR3: TGTGCCAGCAGTTTAAACGGGAACGGTGGTGAAAAACTGTTTTTT. Residues: CASSLNGNGGEKLFF. The full variable domain, rest sourced from reference TRBV27 and TRBJ1-4, is EAQVTQNPRYLITVTGKKLTVTCSQNMNHEYMSWYRQDPGLGLRQIYYSMNVEVTDKGDVPEGYKVSRKEKRNFPLILESPSPNQTSLYFCASSLNGNGGEKLFFGSGTQLSVL.

V usage is TRBV2 and J usage is TRBJ2-3; TRBD2 aligns across 11 bases. The CDR3 is made up of 14 amino acids. CDR1 is SNHLY, CDR2 FYNNEI, per germline. The ends lost 8 bases at V and 2 bases at J; junction bases unmatched: 3. CDR3 in amino acids: CASRLAGNTDTQYF. The CDR3, as DNA: TGTGCCAGCCGACTAGCGGGGAACACAGATACGCAGTATTTT.

The CDR3 DNA follows: TGCAGCGCTTCACCGGGACAGGGGCTACTCACCGGGGAGCTGTTTTTT. This encodes CSASPGQGLLTGELFF. V and J are TRBV29-1 and TRBJ2-2, with 10 bases fitting TRBD1. V was clipped by 7 bases and J by 4 bases; unmatched bases: 12. The CDR3 runs to 16 residues. Germline V CDR1 and CDR2: SQVTM, ANQGSEA.

The V call is TRBV2, the J call TRBJ2-7; the D is unclear. Germline lookup yields CDR1 SNHLY and CDR2 FYNNEI. V dropped 4 bases and J dropped 0 bases, with 19 bases sitting between them. This CDR3 has 17 residues. CDR3 protein: CASSVSHGSLSSYEQYF. CDR3 bases: TGTGCCAGCAGTGTCTCTCACGGGTCGTTAAGCTCCTACGAGCAGTACTTC.

This chain links TRBV3-1 (or the pseudogene TRBV3-2) with TRBJ1-6, with 11 bases matching TRBD1. The germline CDR1 and CDR2 sequences are LGHDT and YNNKEL (reference sequence). This CDR3 spans 16 amino acids. J gave up 6 bases and V 1 base, and 2 bases lay outside the gene matches. CDR3 region: CASSQGGTGGNSPLHF. In DNA, the CDR3 is TGTGCCAGCAGCCAAGGGGGGACAGGGGGTAATTCACCCCTCCACTTT.

The rearrangement uses TRBV5-1 and TRBJ1-3; D is ambiguous. The V end lost 5 bases, the J end lost 0 bases, and 12 bases lay between the germline ends. CDR1 SGHRS and CDR2 YFSETQ come from the germline V gene. The CDR3 is 15 amino acids. For the CDR3, the DNA is TGCGCCAGCAGTAACGGGGATCCCTCTGGAAACACCATATATTTT. It specifies CASSNGDPSGNTIYF.